This T cell receptor beta chain was found in a study of T cell responses to AZD1222 COVID-19 vaccine. Sequenced by immunoSEQ multiplex PCR; TCRdb stores in-frame clones only, minus some. The table records about 120,000 clones, approximately 91% of them present only once. V shed 0 bases and J 5 bases; nucleotides not matched to a gene: 6. Germline CDR1 and CDR2: SGHRS and YFSETQ. The CDR3 length is 17 residues. The chain joins TRBV5-1 to TRBJ2-1; 12 bases fit TRBD2. The sequence came from an adult in good health. The input for sequencing was peripheral blood, taken on day 0 of AZD1222 vaccination. The CDR3 spells CASSLATSGRMNNEQFF. The CDR3 DNA follows: TGCGCCAGCAGCTTGGCCACTAGCGGGAGGATGAACAATGAGCAGTTCTTC.